This T cell receptor (beta chain) was documented in a study of OX40 agonist ivuxolimab in advanced cancers. In the study overall: Ivuxolimab, which is an agonistic anti-OX40 (CD134) antibody, was administered to the patients.

Trimming removed 2 bases from V and 5 bases from J, with 13 bases in between. Germline V gene data show CDR1 as SQVTM and CDR2 as ANQGSEA. CDR3 length: 14 amino acids. Study observations and caveats: Low normalized T-cell clonal expansion was also seen in some nonresponders. Among the lowest levels of clonal expansion were found in partial responders at 0.1-3.0 mg/kg.

On this clone itself: Its specificity is unknown.

The data were produced by immunoSEQ multiplex PCR, yet TCRdb's version contains in-frame clones alone and is incomplete. The top ten clones hold approximately 0.3% of a sample with some 97,000 clones, about nine tenths of them seen once. The sequence came from an adult with an advanced solid tumor such as melanoma, head and neck, liver or kidney cancer. The sequencing here drew on CD4+ or CD8+ T cells sorted from blood, taken in a trial of the OX40 agonist ivuxolimab. This chain connects TRBV29-1 to TRBJ2-1; tentatively, D is TRBD2 (6 bases). The CDR3 loop is CSVEIQLANNEQFF. As DNA, the CDR3 is TGCAGCGTTGAAATCCAACTAGCCAACAATGAGCAGTTCTTC.